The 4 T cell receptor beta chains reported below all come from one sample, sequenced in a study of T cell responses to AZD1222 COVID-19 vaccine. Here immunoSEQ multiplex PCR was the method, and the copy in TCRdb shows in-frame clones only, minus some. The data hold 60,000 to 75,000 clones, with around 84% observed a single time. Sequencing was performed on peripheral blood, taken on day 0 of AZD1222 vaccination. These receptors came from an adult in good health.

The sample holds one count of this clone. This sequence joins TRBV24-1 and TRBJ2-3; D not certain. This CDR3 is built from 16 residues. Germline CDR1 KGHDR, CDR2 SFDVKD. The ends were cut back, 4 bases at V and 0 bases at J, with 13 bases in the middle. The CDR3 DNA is TGTGCCACCAGTGACCGAGCAGCCCCTAGCACAGATACGCAGTATTTT. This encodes CATSDRAAPSTDTQYF.

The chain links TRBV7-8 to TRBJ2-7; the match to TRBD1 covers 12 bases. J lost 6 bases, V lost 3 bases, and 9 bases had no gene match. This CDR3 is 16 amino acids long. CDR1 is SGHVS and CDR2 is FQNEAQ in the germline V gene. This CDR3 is CASSLGQGAHLPEQYF. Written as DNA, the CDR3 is TGTGCCAGCAGCTTGGGACAGGGGGCGCATCTCCCCGAGCAGTACTTC.

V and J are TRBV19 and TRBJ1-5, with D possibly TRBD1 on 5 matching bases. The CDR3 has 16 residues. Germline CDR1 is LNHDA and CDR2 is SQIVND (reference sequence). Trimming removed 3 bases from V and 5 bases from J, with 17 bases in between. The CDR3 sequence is CASSMWYVGEDQPQHF. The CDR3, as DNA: TGTGCCAGTAGTATGTGGTACGTGGGGGAGGATCAGCCCCAGCATTTT.

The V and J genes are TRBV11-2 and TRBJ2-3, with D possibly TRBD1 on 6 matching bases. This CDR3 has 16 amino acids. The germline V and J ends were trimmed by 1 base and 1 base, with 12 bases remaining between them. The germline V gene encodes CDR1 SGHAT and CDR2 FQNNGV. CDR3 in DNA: TGTGCCAGCAGCTTAGTCGTCAGGGGAGGCACAGATACGCAGTATTTT. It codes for CASSLVVRGGTDTQYF.